This T cell receptor beta chain was observed in a study of CD8 T cells in cerebrospinal fluid in Alzheimer's disease (dated by TCRdb to 2020 to 2022). The study in broad terms: The study used two single-cell methods, plate-based nested PCR sequencing and droplet-based sequencing, to evaluate clonal expansion of CSF T cells. This study tested whether clonally expanded T cells could be found in cerebrospinal fluid from healthy elderly individuals and from patients with neurodegenerative disease. The droplet-based CSF comparison of patients and controls included roughly 10 healthy controls (about 11,000 cells) and roughly 10 patients with MCI or Alzheimer's disease (just over 10,000 cells). A total of roughly 24 samples were covered by the CSF gene-expression analysis, which included Parkinson's disease patients. The investigation overall reported the following: Only samples with detectable clones went into the overall clonality comparison: around eleven healthy, 5 MCI, 5 AD, and 6 PD. When the data were pooled, 4 of 6 Alzheimer's patients but only 1 of 10 healthy subjects had a highly expanded clone, defined as one making up at least 3% of TCRs. Compared with controls, patients with MCI or Alzheimer's disease had a higher percentage of their CSF TCRs made up by the single largest clone. The EBV-specific clones were neither the most highly expanded clones nor enriched among patients. The authors warned that finding EBV-specific TCRs in CSF does not prove a causal connection between EBV and Alzheimer's disease.

Library preparation employed 10x single-cell sequencing. Profiling of CSF cells was done with 10X Genomics single-cell V(D)J and 5' gene-expression libraries. An Illumina NextSeq550 was used to sequence CSF single-cell TCR libraries. From the authors' description of their analysis: After V(D)J reads were mapped to the vdj-GRCh38 alts ensemble 2.0.0 reference, the Cell Ranger vdj pipeline was used to analyse the reads. Clonotypes were defined as cell barcodes sharing the same set of productive CDR3 nucleotide sequences. To link clonality with transcriptional profiles, clonotype information was added to the Seurat v3.0 gene-expression metadata. Exclusion was applied to CSF cells with more than 1,800 genes, more than 7,500 UMIs or more than 10% mitochondrial reads. To identify TCRs with known antigen specificity, CDR3-beta sequences were compared against VDJdb. Network analysis of clone sharing used the R package qgraph and included only TCRs with complete alpha and beta chains. TCRdb reprocessed the reads, and each CDR3 protein sequence is entered once, without DNA. The V and J calls shown here were made by TCRdb, not taken from the authors' results. This sample's table lists about 1,200 distinct CDR3 sequences. Of the sample, roughly 8.2% is held by the ten largest clones.

Acute infectious disease was absent in all participants, and all participants were in good physical condition. Neurodegeneration in patients was confirmed using biomarkers including neurofilament, amyloid-beta and tau. For droplet-based sequencing, live CSF cells were sorted with a live/dead marker. To pellet immune cells, CSF obtained by lumbar puncture was centrifuged at 300g. CSF samples were checked for red blood cells, and any sample contaminated with blood was excluded. CSF cells were cryopreserved in freezing medium, frozen overnight at -80 degrees C, and subsequently stored in liquid nitrogen. Before analysis, CSF samples were kept in storage for less than six months. Measured from the cysteine to the phenylalanine, the CDR3 is 13 residues long. Nucleotide data are not available. CDR1 and CDR2 are drawn from the germline V gene (reference sequence): SGHKS, YYEKEE. By frequency, this clonotype is medium-sized (0.01 to 0.1%), with no count recorded. There is no known antigen for this receptor.

The receptor's source is a human donor with Alzheimer's disease. Sequencing used cerebrospinal fluid. This receptor chain uses TRBV5-5 and TRBJ1-1; TCRdb proposes TRBD1, but this gene call is untestable without DNA. The CDR3 is CASSPRVNTEAFF.